The T cell receptor (beta chain) under discussion was sequenced for a study of T cell repertoires in cytomegalovirus infection (dated by TCRdb to the late 2010s). For the study in its entirety: Donor HLA type was relevant to the analysis, because carriage of CMV infection together with the matching HLA type was indicated by public TCR beta signatures. Broader findings and caveats from the paper: Cumulative frequency of public TCR beta family members discriminated carriers of CMV infection plus the relevant HLA type in this cohort and an independent approximately 350-donor cohort. The ex vivo response was dominated by HLA-C-restricted CMV-specific TCR beta clonotypes, and the single most frequent clonotype in two of eight donors was supplied by these HLA-C-restricted clonotypes.

Worth noting for this clonotype: Its antigen remains undetermined. Base-call qualities are not available, and no considerably larger clone is one nucleotide away.

The listed sequencing device is Illumina HiSeq 1500. In-frame beta chains were kept once TCRdb had trimmed the public reads at Q25 with fastp and called clones with MiXCR. Rows are combined by CDR3 protein, so each entry shows the most common genes and DNA. The sample includes approximately 100,000 distinct CDR3 sequences, with 20% to 30% observed a single time. Of the sample, 35% to 50% is held by the ten largest clones. Including cysteine and phenylalanine, the CDR3 has 18 amino acids. Only the CDR3 portion is preserved as DNA: 54 bases, with reading frame beginning at the first base. The CDR1 and CDR2 encoded by the germline V gene are SGHDN and FVKESK. From V the trimming removes 0 bases and from J it removes 3 bases, while the gene matches leave 8 bases of the junction unaccounted for.

The receptor was derived from a human donor in good health (CMV status not recorded). Some clones in this sample may be carry-over from other donors' samples. The specimen was CD8+ T cells from PBMCs. Recombination linked TRBV14 to TRBJ2-2, with TRBD1 matching 9 junction bases. The bases read TGTGCCAGCAGCCAAGATGGGACCGGGACAGGGTACACCGGGGAGCTGTTTTTT. It translates as CASSQDGTGTGYTGELFF.